This T cell receptor (beta chain) comes out of a study of molecular identifiers for immune sequencing clone quantification. The naive CD8 libraries originated from between about 18,000 and 1,000,000 sorted cells and drew on 10%, 30% or 50% RNA. Naive CD8 T cells were sorted as CD8+CD4-CCR7+CD45RA+. The study's findings and limits: Clones above 20 RNA copies contained over 98% of effector molecules but under 1% of naive ones. With a barcode shared among identical TCR molecules, highly expanded clone sizes could be underestimated.

This clonotype has ten or more counts. Its antigen remains unknown. V lost 0 bases, J lost 6 bases, and 5 bases lay in between. The germline gives CDR1 LGHNA, CDR2 YNFKEQ. The CDR3 spans 13 residues. Each CDR3 protein is one row after TCRdb ran MiXCR on the PCR reads. This table has 55,000 to 75,000 distinct CDR3 sequences, roughly 20% appearing once. The chain is built from TRBV4-2 and TRBJ2-2; D is ambiguous. The TCR was taken from a human donor in good health. Some libraries in this study had Jurkat cell RNA spiked in. The material sequenced was naive CD8+ T cells from blood, with Jurkat cell RNA spiked in. The subset is: FACS-sorted CD8+CD4-CCR7+CD45RA+ naive T cells. CDR3 region: CASSQDLAGELFF. In DNA, the CDR3 is TGTGCCAGCAGCCAAGATCTAGCCGGGGAGCTGTTTTTT.